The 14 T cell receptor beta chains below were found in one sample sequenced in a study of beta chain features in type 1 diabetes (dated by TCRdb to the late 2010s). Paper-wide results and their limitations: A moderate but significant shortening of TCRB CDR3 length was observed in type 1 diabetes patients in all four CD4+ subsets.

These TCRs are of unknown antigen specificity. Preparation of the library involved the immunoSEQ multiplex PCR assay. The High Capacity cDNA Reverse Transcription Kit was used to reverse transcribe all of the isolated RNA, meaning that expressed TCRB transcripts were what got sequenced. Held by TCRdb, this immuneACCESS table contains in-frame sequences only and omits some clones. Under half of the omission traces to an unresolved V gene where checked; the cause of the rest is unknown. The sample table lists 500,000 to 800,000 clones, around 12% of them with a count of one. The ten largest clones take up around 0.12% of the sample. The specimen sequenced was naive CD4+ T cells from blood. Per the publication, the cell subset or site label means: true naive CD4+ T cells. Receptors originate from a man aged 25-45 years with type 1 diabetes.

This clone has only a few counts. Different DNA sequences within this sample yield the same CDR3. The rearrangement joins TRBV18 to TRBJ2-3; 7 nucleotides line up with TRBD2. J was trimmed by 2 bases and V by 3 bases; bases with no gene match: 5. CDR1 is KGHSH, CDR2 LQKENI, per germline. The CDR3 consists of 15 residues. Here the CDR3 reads CASSPSSGVTDTQYF. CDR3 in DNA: TGTGCCAGCTCACCGTCTAGCGGAGTCACAGATACGCAGTATTTT.

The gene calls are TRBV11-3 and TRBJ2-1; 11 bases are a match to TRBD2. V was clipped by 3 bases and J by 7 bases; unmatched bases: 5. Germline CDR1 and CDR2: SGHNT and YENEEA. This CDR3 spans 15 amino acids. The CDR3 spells CASSFVAGGLNEQFF. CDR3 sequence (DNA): TGTGCCAGCAGCTTCGTAGCGGGGGGGCTTAATGAGCAGTTCTTC.

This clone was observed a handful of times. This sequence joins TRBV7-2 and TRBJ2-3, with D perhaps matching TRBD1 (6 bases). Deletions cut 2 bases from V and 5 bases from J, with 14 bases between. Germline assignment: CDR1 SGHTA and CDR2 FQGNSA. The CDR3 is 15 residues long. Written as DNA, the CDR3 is TGTGCCAGCAGCTTACAGGACAGTCCCGGAGATACGCAGTATTTT. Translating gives CASSLQDSPGDTQYF. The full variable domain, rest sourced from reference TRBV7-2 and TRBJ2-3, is GAGVSQSPSNKVTEKGKDVELRCDPISGHTALYWYRQSLGQGLEFLIYFQGNSAPDKSGLPSDRFSAERTGGSVSTLTIQRTQQEDSAVYLCASSLQDSPGDTQYFGPGTRLTVL.

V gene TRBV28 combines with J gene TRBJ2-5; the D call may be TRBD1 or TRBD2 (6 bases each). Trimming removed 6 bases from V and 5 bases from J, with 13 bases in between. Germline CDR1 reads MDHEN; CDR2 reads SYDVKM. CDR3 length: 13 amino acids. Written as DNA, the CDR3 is TGTGCCAGCAGCGAGGGGGGCATCGAGACCCAGTACTTC. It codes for CASSEGGIETQYF.

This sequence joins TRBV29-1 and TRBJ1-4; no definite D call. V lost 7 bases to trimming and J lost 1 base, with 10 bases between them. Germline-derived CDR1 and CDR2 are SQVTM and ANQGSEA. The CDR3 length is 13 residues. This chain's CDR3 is CSAERITNEKLFF. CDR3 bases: TGCAGCGCCGAAAGGATAACTAATGAAAAACTGTTTTTT.

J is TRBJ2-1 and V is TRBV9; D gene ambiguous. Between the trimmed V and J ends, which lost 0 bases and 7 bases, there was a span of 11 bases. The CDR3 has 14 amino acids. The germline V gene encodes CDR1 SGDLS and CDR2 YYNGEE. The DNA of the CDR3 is TGTGCCAGCAGCGTAGCCCAGGTCGAGAATGAGCAGTTCTTC. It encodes CASSVAQVENEQFF.

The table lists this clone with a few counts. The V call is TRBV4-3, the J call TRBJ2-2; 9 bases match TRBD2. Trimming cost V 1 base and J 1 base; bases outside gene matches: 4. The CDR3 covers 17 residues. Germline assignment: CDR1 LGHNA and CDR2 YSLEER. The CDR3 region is CASSQGQLAGNTGELFF. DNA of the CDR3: TGCGCCAGCAGCCAAGGCCAACTAGCGGGGAACACCGGGGAGCTGTTTTTT.

CDR3 amino acids: CASTPTIGTGNEKLFF. The CDR3 region has the DNA TGTGCCAGCACCCCAACGATAGGGACGGGGAATGAAAAACTGTTTTTT. The chain joins TRBV25-1 to TRBJ1-4, with D tentatively TRBD1 (5 bases). This CDR3 region has 16 residues. Looked up from germline, CDR1 is MGHDK and CDR2 is SYGVNS. Trimming cost V 7 bases and J 5 bases, with 20 bases left between them.

The CDR3: CASSPTPRVRAFF. The CDR3 DNA reads TGTGCCAGCAGCCCAACCCCCAGGGTTAGAGCTTTCTTT. This chain connects TRBV9 to TRBJ1-1; perhaps TRBD1 as D (5 bases). Between the trimmed V and J ends, which lost 4 bases and 10 bases, there was a span of 17 bases. The germline V gene has CDR1 SGDLS and CDR2 YYNGEE. CDR3 size: 13 residues.

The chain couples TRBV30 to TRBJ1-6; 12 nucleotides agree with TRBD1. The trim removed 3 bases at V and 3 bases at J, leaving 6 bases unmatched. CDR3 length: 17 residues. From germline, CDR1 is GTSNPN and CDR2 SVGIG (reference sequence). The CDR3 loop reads CAWSVGQGALYNSPLHF. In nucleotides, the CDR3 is TGTGCCTGGAGCGTGGGACAGGGGGCACTCTATAATTCACCCCTCCACTTT.

The CDR3 reads CASSLAGRGETQYF. The CDR3 bases are TGCGCCAGCAGCTTGGCCGGGCGCGGAGAGACCCAGTACTTC. This chain connects TRBV5-1 to TRBJ2-5; the D is unclear. V shed 0 bases and J shed 4 bases, with 10 bases lying between them. The CDR3 totals 14 residues. Germline CDR1 and CDR2: SGHRS and YFSETQ.

This CDR3 reads CASSMAGQSLGNEQFF. CDR3 coding DNA: TGTGCCAGCTCAATGGCGGGACAGTCCCTTGGGAATGAGCAGTTCTTC. V and J are TRBV18 and TRBJ2-1, with a tentative D call TRBD1 (7 bases). The CDR3 totals 16 residues. CDR1 KGHSH and CDR2 LQKENI come from the germline V gene. V was shortened by 5 bases and J by 7 bases, with 21 bases between the two germline ends.

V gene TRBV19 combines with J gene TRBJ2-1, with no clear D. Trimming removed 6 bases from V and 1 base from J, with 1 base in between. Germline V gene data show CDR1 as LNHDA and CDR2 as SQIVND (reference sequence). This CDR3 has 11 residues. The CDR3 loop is CASRSYNEQFF. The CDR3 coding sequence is TGTGCCAGTAGGTCCTACAATGAGCAGTTCTTC.

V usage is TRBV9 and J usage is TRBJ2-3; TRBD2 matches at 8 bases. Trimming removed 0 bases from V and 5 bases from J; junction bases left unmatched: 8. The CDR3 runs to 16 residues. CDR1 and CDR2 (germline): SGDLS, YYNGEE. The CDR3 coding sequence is TGTGCCAGCAGCGTAGCGGGAGGGCCCCCCGGAGATACGCAGTATTTT. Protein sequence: CASSVAGGPPGDTQYF. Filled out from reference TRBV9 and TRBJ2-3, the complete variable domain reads DSGVTQTPKHLITATGQRVTLRCSPRSGDLSVYWYQQSLDQGLQFLIQYYNGEERAKGNILERFSAQQFPDLHSELNLSSLELGDSALYFCASSVAGGPPGDTQYFGPGTRLTVL.